This TCR beta chain comes out of a study of OX40 agonist ivuxolimab in advanced cancers. Context from the whole study: Ivuxolimab was a fully human IgG2 agonistic monoclonal antibody targeting the costimulatory receptor OX40 (CD134). Intravenous ivuxolimab was administered to patients every 2 weeks at six dose levels: 0.01, 0.1, 0.3, 1.5, 3 and 10 mg/kg. The paper reports the monotherapy dose-escalation portion (N = 52 patients) of the phase I ivuxolimab trial. Peripheral TCRbeta sequencing was intended to test whether TCR sequence diversity was altered and clonal T-cell expansion was caused by ivuxolimab. In the dose-escalation cohort, 82.7% of patients were male, and the mean age was around 60 years, with a range of about 20 to 79. Among the roughly 52 dose-escalation patients, 19 had hepatocellular carcinoma, approximately 15 melanoma, 9 renal cell carcinoma and 9 head and neck cancer. Partial responses were achieved by three dose-escalation patients, of whom one had hepatocellular carcinoma and two had cutaneous melanoma. Patients were allowed to have had prior anti-PD-1, anti-PD-L1 or anti-CTLA-4 therapy, and 30% to 50% of the dose-escalation patients had previously received checkpoint inhibitors. What the research found in general, with its limitations: In the 0.1-3.0 mg/kg groups, partial responders had among the lowest normalized peripheral clonal expansion, particularly in CD8+ T cells. The antigen specificity of the peripheral T cells that underwent clonal expansion was not determined. After ivuxolimab, expanded clones were on average more numerous among CD8+ T cells than among CD4+ T cells. Low levels of normalized T-cell clonal expansion were also seen in some patients who did not respond. Clonal expansion of both CD4+ and CD8+ blood T cells was observed from baseline to week 6 at doses 0.1 to 3.0 mg/kg.

The trial excluded patients who had a history of autoimmune disease or were on systemic immunosuppression. Peripheral blood for TCR sequencing was collected from all dose cohorts at baseline, on cycle 4 day 1, and on cycle 7 day 1. The samples were taken from a phase I, first-in-human, multicenter, open-label dose-escalation trial of ivuxolimab. The trial enrolled adults with locally advanced or metastatic head and neck squamous cell, hepatocellular, melanoma or renal cell carcinoma. Before TCR sequencing, CD4+ and CD8+ T cells were separately sorted from peripheral blood. This clone was recorded once. Its antigen is currently not known. No clone much larger than this one lies a single base away; base qualities are absent. Genomic DNA was extracted from sorted cells for sequencing of the TCRbeta CDR3 region. The immunoSEQ Assay was used for sequencing of TCRbeta CDR3 regions. TCRdb obtained this table from immuneACCESS and retained in-frame rearrangements with V and J assigned. These tables miss some clones; where compared with another copy, unresolved V genes account for less than half of the shortfall, and the remainder is unexplained. The sample has 25,000 to 30,000 clones on record, roughly 86% of them singletons. The top ten clonotypes cover around 21% of the sample.

The cysteine opens and the phenylalanine closes a CDR3 of 11 amino acids. Only CDR3 DNA remains: 33 bases, in frame from the first base. At the junction V is shortened by 3 bases and J by 3 bases, with 2 bases in between. CDR1 and CDR2, per the germline V gene, are SGHTA and FQGNSA. The source is an adult with an advanced solid tumor such as melanoma, head and neck, liver or kidney cancer. Source: CD4+ or CD8+ T cells sorted from blood, taken in a trial of the OX40 agonist ivuxolimab. This sequence uses TRBV7-2 and TRBJ1-2; the D gene cannot be resolved reliably. The CDR3 region reads CASSLDYGYTF. The DNA sequence is TGTGCCAGCAGCTTGGACTATGGCTACACCTTC.